The source of this TCR beta chain is a study of blood T cell repertoires in COVID-19. On the study more broadly: Spain, Italy and the United States supplied samples that represented acute and convalescent COVID-19. In each case, the material was cDNA or gDNA derived from T cells, B-cell-depleted T cells, or PBMCs.

Per the germline V gene, CDR1 is LNHNV and CDR2 is YYDKDF (reference sequence). There are 13 residues in the CDR3. The V and J ends lost 1 base and 6 bases respectively, with 9 bases between them. Authors' processing steps: Reference gene primer amplification yielded estimated nucleated cell counts. Produced via immunoSEQ multiplex PCR; TCRdb's table is partial and in-frame only. V and J calls and clone size are as listed in that table; D and trimming were resolved from the DNA. The data contain 300,000 to 400,000 clones, approximately 85% of them singletons. The genes are TRBV15 and TRBJ1-2; possible D gene TRBD1, 5 bases. The sequence was obtained from a human donor in a cohort sampled during active COVID-19. Sequencing was done on a sample of peripheral blood. CDR3 coding DNA: TGTGCCACCAGCAGAGTTGAAGGGGATGGCTACACCTTC. It codes for CATSRVEGDGYTF. Looking up the rest from reference TRBV15 and TRBJ1-2 gives the full variable domain: DAMVIQNPRYQVTQFGKPVTLSCSQTLNHNVMYWYQQKSSQAPKLLFHYYDKDFNNEADTPDNFQSRRPNTSFCFLDIRSPGLGDTAMYLCATSRVEGDGYTFGSGTRLTVV.